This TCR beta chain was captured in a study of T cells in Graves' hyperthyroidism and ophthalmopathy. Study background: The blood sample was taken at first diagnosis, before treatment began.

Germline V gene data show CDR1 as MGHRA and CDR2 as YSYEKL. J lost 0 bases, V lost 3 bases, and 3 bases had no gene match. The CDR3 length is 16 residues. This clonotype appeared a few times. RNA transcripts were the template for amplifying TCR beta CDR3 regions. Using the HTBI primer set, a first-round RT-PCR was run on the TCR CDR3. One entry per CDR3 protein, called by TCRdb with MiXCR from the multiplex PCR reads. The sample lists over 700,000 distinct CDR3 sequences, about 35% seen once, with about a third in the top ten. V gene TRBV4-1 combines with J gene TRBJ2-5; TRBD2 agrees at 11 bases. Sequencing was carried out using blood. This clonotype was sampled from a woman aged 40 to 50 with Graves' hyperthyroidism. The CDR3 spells CASSQPSGRYQETQYF. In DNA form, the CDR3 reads TGCGCCAGCAGCCAGCCTAGCGGGAGGTACCAAGAGACCCAGTACTTC.